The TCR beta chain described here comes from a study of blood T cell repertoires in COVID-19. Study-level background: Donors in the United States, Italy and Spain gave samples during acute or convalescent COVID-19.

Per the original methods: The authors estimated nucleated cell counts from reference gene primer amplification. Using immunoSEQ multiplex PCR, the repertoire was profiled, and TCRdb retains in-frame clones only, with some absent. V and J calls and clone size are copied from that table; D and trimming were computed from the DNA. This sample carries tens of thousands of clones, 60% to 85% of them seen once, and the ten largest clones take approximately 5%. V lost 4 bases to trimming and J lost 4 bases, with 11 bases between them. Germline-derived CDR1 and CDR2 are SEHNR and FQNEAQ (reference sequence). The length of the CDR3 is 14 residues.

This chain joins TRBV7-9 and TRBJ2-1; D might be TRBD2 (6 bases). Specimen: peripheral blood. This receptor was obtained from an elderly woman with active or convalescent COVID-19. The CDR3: CASSSSGSYNEQFF. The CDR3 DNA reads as TGTGCCAGCAGCTCGAGCGGGTCTTACAATGAGCAGTTCTTC.